The 15 T cell receptor beta chains below were found in one sample sequenced in a study of CD8+ T cells in alopecia areata. Treatment noted: oral pan-JAK inhibitor, 5-10 mg twice daily. The authors extracted RNA and reverse transcribed it into cDNA as the sequencing template. Using immunoSEQ multiplex PCR, the repertoire was profiled, and TCRdb retains in-frame clones only, with some absent. The profile shows approximately 210,000 clones, under 70% of them singletons. Source: CD4+ T cells sorted from blood, taken around week 44, from a patient treated with tofacitinib. The receptors shown here come from a human donor with alopecia areata.

The chain combines TRBV6-4 with TRBJ2-1; D not resolved. V lost 5 bases and J 0 bases, leaving 8 bases between the germline ends. CDR1 and CDR2 from the germline V gene are MRHNA and SNTAGT. The CDR3 extends over 14 amino acids. CDR3 in DNA: TGTGCCAGCAGTATGACCTTCTCCTACAATGAGCAGTTCTTC. Translation: CASSMTFSYNEQFF.

The chain joins TRBV29-1 to TRBJ2-7, with 9 bases aligning to TRBD2. J was trimmed by 3 bases and V by 6 bases; bases with no gene match: 6. CDR1 and CDR2 (germline): SQVTM, ANQGSEA. The CDR3 extends over 13 amino acids. CDR3 sequence: CSVTSGQLYEQYF. In DNA, the CDR3 is TGCAGCGTGACTAGCGGACAGCTCTACGAGCAGTACTTC.

The chain links TRBV10-3 to TRBJ1-4; no reliable D call. The length of the CDR3 is 12 residues. CDR1 is ENHRY, CDR2 SYGVKD, per germline. V was trimmed by 4 bases and J by 10 bases, leaving 10 bases between them. As DNA, the CDR3 is TGTGCCATCAGTGTTAAGGGTTTAAAACTGTTTTTT. Protein product: CAISVKGLKLFF.

V is TRBV7-2 and J is TRBJ2-1; 9 nucleotides align to TRBD2. The CDR3 contains 15 residues. V shed 2 bases and J 6 bases; nucleotides not matched to a gene: 5. The germline V gene encodes CDR1 SGHTA and CDR2 FQGNSA. The CDR3 here is CASSLWAGGRNEQFF. The CDR3 DNA is TGTGCCAGCAGCTTATGGGCGGGGGGGCGCAATGAGCAGTTCTTC.

This clone was seen only a few times. The DNA of the CDR3 is TGTGCCAGCAGTATCTCGGGACAGGGGTATGGCTACACCTTC. Amino acids: CASSISGQGYGYTF. This rearrangement joins TRBV6-6 to TRBJ1-2, with 10 bases identical to TRBD1. Germline lookup yields CDR1 MNHNY and CDR2 SVGAGI (reference sequence). The junction had 5 bases not matched to a gene; V was cut back by 5 bases and J by 5 bases. This CDR3 is 14 amino acids long.

The chain couples TRBV30 to TRBJ1-2, with 7 positions matching TRBD1. With V trimmed by 4 bases and J by 4 bases, 12 bases remained unmatched. The germline CDR1 and CDR2 sequences are GTSNPN and SVGIG (reference sequence). The CDR3 length is 15 residues. CDR3 coding DNA: TGTGCCTGGACCCCTGGGGCTCCAGGGGGCTATGGCTACACCTTC. This encodes CAWTPGAPGGYGYTF.

This clone was found a few times. The V gene is TRBV7-2, the J gene TRBJ2-5; 10 bases are a match to TRBD1. V shed 5 bases, J shed 3 bases, and the junction held 3 bases outside the gene matches. From germline, CDR1 is SGHTA and CDR2 FQGNSA. The CDR3 contains 14 residues. CDR3 region: CASSQGQGKETQYF. CDR3 coding DNA: TGTGCCAGCAGCCAGGGACAGGGGAAAGAGACCCAGTACTTC.

This clone was detected once. This chain links TRBV19 with TRBJ2-1; 8 nucleotides line up with TRBD1. V was clipped by 5 bases and J by 7 bases; unmatched bases: 4. CDR1 and CDR2 (germline): LNHDA, SQIVND (reference sequence). This CDR3 is built from 13 residues. The CDR3 sequence is CASSGQGKNEQFF. In nucleotides, the CDR3 is TGTGCCAGTAGTGGACAGGGTAAGAATGAGCAGTTCTTC.

The CDR3 coding sequence is TGTGCCAGCAGCGCGGGACAGGAAAATTCACCCCTCCACTTT. Protein: CASSAGQENSPLHF. The chain carries TRBV9 and TRBJ1-6; TRBD1 matches 8 bases. Losses at the gene ends were 3 bases for V and 7 bases for J; bases not matched to a gene: 3. Germline V CDR1 and CDR2: SGDLS, YYNGEE. The CDR3 is 14 amino acids.

The chain has TRBV12-5 and TRBJ1-1; TRBD1 might be the D (6 bases). Germline V gene sequence: CDR1 LGHNT, CDR2 FRNRAP. The CDR3 is made up of 15 amino acids. V was clipped by 1 base and J by 10 bases, with 19 bases between them. The CDR3 DNA follows: TGTGCTAGTGGTTTGGGTAGGACAGTCGCTGGGGGAGCTTTCTTT. Residues: CASGLGRTVAGGAFF.

The chain uses TRBV11-2 and TRBJ2-1, with D hard to call. There are 13 residues in the CDR3. V gave up 2 bases and J gave up 8 bases, with 10 bases separating them. Germline values: CDR1 SGHAT, CDR2 FQNNGV. The CDR3 region is CASSLRAGYEQFF. CDR3 nucleotide sequence: TGTGCCAGCAGCTTAAGGGCTGGCTATGAGCAGTTCTTC. The complete variable domain, with remaining parts taken from reference TRBV11-2 and TRBJ2-1, reads EAGVAQSPRYKIIEKRQSVAFWCNPISGHATLYWYQQILGQGPKLLIQFQNNGVVDDSQLPKDRFSAERLKGVDSTLKIQPAKLEDSAVYLCASSLRAGYEQFFGPGTRLTVL.

This clone appeared a few times. This chain uses TRBV4-3 with TRBJ2-1, with 8 bases that match TRBD2. Germline lookup yields CDR1 LGHNA and CDR2 YSLEER. This CDR3 is built from 20 residues. V was pared by 2 bases and J by 0 bases, with 15 bases of the junction left unmatched. The chain's CDR3 is CASSQFSVSGGQSSYNEQFF. CDR3 sequence (DNA): TGCGCCAGCAGCCAATTCTCGGTCAGCGGGGGCCAGAGCTCCTACAATGAGCAGTTCTTC.

V is TRBV7-2 and J is TRBJ2-3; D is perhaps TRBD1 or TRBD2 (5 bases each). Trimming took 2 bases from V and 4 from J, leaving 16 bases between them. The CDR3 length is 16 residues. The germline V gene has CDR1 SGHTA and CDR2 FQGNSA. This CDR3 reads CASSLPWGSNPDTQYF. In DNA form, the CDR3 reads TGTGCCAGCAGCTTACCCTGGGGGAGCAATCCAGATACGCAGTATTTT.

This chain connects TRBV7-9 to TRBJ1-1, with D possibly TRBD1 on 6 matching bases. The germline gives CDR1 SEHNR, CDR2 FQNEAQ (reference sequence). The CDR3 is 14 amino acids. Trimming took 3 bases from V and 4 from J, leaving 12 bases between them. The CDR3 coding sequence is TGTGCCAGCAGCTTTAATACAGGGACCACTGAAGCTTTCTTT. It yields the protein CASSFNTGTTEAFF. Using reference TRBV7-9 and TRBJ1-1 for the parts outside the CDR3, the full variable domain is DTGVSQNPRHKITKRGQNVTFRCDPISEHNRLYWYRQTLGQGPEFLTYFQNEAQLEKSRLLSDRFSAERPKGSFSTLEIQRTEQGDSAMYLCASSFNTGTTEAFFGQGTRLTVV.

This sequence joins TRBV19 and TRBJ2-3, with no clear D. CDR3 length equals 13 residues. V lost 6 bases to trimming and J lost 4 bases, with 11 bases between them. Germline CDR1 reads LNHDA; CDR2 reads SQIVND (reference sequence). CDR3 residues: CASSPPVPDTQYF. CDR3 DNA: TGTGCCAGTAGCCCCCCGGTACCAGATACGCAGTATTTT.